One and the same sample provided the 30 T cell receptor beta chains below, sequenced in a study of T-cell reconstitution after alpha-beta-depleted transplantation in children. This sample's TCRbeta library carried unique molecular identifier barcodes. TCRdb itself ran the PCR reads through MiXCR, one entry per CDR3 protein. This sample has hundreds of thousands of distinct CDR3 sequences, with around 13% found just once. Sequenced here: PBMCs, mostly from graft donor cells, sampled 360 days after TCRalphabeta/CD19-depleted stem cell transplant. Receptors were obtained from a male patient between 5 and 17 years old who had a stem cell transplant for acute myeloid leukemia, so the T cells may come from the graft donor.

This clonotype has more than one count but fewer than ten. The genes are TRBV11-2 and TRBJ2-7, with 7 bases aligning to TRBD1. The CDR3 is 12 amino acids. V shed 4 bases and J 6 bases; nucleotides not matched to a gene: 3. Germline V gene sequence: CDR1 SGHAT, CDR2 FQNNGV. Written as DNA, the CDR3 is TGTGCCAGCAGCTCACAGGGGAGCGAGCAGTACTTC. Amino acid sequence: CASSSQGSEQYF.

This clonotype was seen a few times. This sequence joins TRBV7-2 and TRBJ2-2; maybe TRBD2 (6 bases). The V and J ends lost 5 bases and 4 bases respectively, with 14 bases between them. The V gene's germline CDR1 is SGHTA and CDR2 FQGNSA. CDR3 length: 15 amino acids. The CDR3 DNA is TGTGCCAGCAGCCGGAGGGTCCGGATCACCGGGGAGCTGTTTTTT. This translates into CASSRRVRITGELFF.

This clonotype was picked up a small number of times. This chain joins TRBV2 and TRBJ2-1; the match to TRBD2 covers 10 bases. From germline, CDR1 is SNHLY and CDR2 FYNNEI. The junction had 3 bases not matched to a gene; V was cut back by 0 bases and J by 4 bases. The CDR3 contains 16 residues. The CDR3 spells CASSEATSGLYNEQFF. The CDR3 coding sequence is TGTGCCAGCAGTGAAGCGACTAGCGGGCTGTACAATGAGCAGTTCTTC. Complete variable domain (other parts from reference TRBV2 and TRBJ2-1): EPEVTQTPSHQVTQMGQEVILRCVPISNHLYFYWYRQILGQKVEFLVSFYNNEISEKSEIFDDQFSVERPDGSNFTLKIRSTKLEDSAMYFCASSEATSGLYNEQFFGPGTRLTVL.

This clonotype was detected only a few times. The J gene is TRBJ2-7, the V gene TRBV7-2, with 10 positions matching TRBD2. The CDR3 runs to 16 residues. The trim removed 1 base at V and 3 bases at J, leaving 6 bases unmatched. Per the germline V gene, CDR1 is SGHTA and CDR2 is FQGNSA. CDR3 in DNA: TGTGCCAGCAGCTTAGAGATGACTAGCGGGTACTACGAGCAGTACTTC. It specifies CASSLEMTSGYYEQYF.

This clonotype was seen a handful of times. The chain joins TRBV7-9 to TRBJ2-1; 8 bases map to TRBD2. Germline V gene sequence: CDR1 SEHNR, CDR2 FQNEAQ (reference sequence). V shed 4 bases and J 2 bases; nucleotides not matched to a gene: 7. The CDR3 totals 16 residues. CDR3 protein: CASSSLSGAPYNEQFF. The CDR3 DNA follows: TGTGCCAGCAGCTCCCTTAGCGGGGCTCCCTACAATGAGCAGTTCTTC.

This clonotype appeared a few times. The chain links TRBV10-3 to TRBJ2-1, with 10 bases that match TRBD1. The CDR3 length is 15 residues. In germline, CDR1 is ENHRY, CDR2 SYGVKD. With V trimmed by 4 bases and J by 6 bases, 6 bases remained unmatched. CDR3 amino acids: CAISGGTGALNEQFF. CDR3 nucleotide sequence: TGTGCCATCAGTGGGGGGACAGGGGCGCTCAATGAGCAGTTCTTC.

This clonotype has a handful of counts. The chain has TRBV11-2 and TRBJ2-1; 9 nucleotides agree with TRBD2. CDR3 length: 16 amino acids. Trimming took 2 bases from V and 2 from J; bases not matched to a gene: 4. Germline V gene data show CDR1 as SGHAT and CDR2 as FQNNGV. The DNA of the CDR3 is TGTGCCAGCAGCTTACTAGCGGGATCCCCCTACAATGAGCAGTTCTTC. As protein: CASSLLAGSPYNEQFF.

The chain has TRBV12-3 or TRBV12-4 and TRBJ2-1; 11 nucleotides line up with TRBD2. Unmatched junction bases numbered 7, after V lost 3 bases and J lost 3 bases. The CDR3 has 17 amino acids. The CDR3 DNA reads TGTGCCAGCAGTTTGGGGTCTAGCGGGAGGTTCTACAATGAGCAGTTCTTC. It encodes CASSLGSSGRFYNEQFF.

The chain joins TRBV24-1 to TRBJ2-2; D unresolved. The CDR3 has 11 amino acids. The germline V gene has CDR1 KGHDR and CDR2 SFDVKD. Trimming cost V 8 bases and J 7 bases, with 7 bases left between them. Here the CDR3 DNA reads TGTGCCACCACTTCTGGCGGGGAGCTGTTTTTT. The encoded protein is CATTSGGELFF.

This clonotype was seen many times. CDR3 sequence (DNA): TGTGCCACCAGTGAAGATATTAGCGGGAGTAGGTGGGATGAGCAGTTCTTC. Its translation: CATSEDISGSRWDEQFF. This sequence joins TRBV24-1 and TRBJ2-1, with 9 positions matching TRBD2. This CDR3 contains 17 residues. Losses at the gene ends were 4 bases for V and 8 bases for J; bases not matched to a gene: 14. Per the germline V gene, CDR1 is KGHDR and CDR2 is SFDVKD.

The chain combines TRBV5-1 with TRBJ2-7, with 9 bases fitting TRBD2. The trim removed 3 bases at V and 5 bases at J, leaving 15 bases unmatched. Germline-derived CDR1 and CDR2 are SGHRS and YFSETQ. The CDR3 sequence is 17 residues long. The DNA for the CDR3 is TGCGCCAGCAGCTGGTTGGGGGTAATAGCGGGAGTTGACGAGCAGTACTTC. As protein: CASSWLGVIAGVDEQYF.

The CDR3, as DNA: TGTGCCAGCAGCGGGAGTAACACCGGGGAGCTGTTTTTT. This codes for CASSGSNTGELFF. The V and J genes are TRBV7-6 and TRBJ2-2; a possible D gene is TRBD2 (5 bases). This CDR3 has 13 residues. Germline loops: CDR1 SGHVS, CDR2 FNYEAQ. V gave up 5 bases and J gave up 2 bases, with 6 bases separating them.

This clonotype was seen ten or more times. The gene calls are TRBV18 and TRBJ2-5, with unresolved D. The CDR3 has 15 residues. Germline loops: CDR1 KGHSH, CDR2 LQKENI. V lost 2 bases to trimming and J lost 3 bases, with 13 bases between them. The CDR3 loop is CASSPIGPPEETQYF. The CDR3 region has the DNA TGTGCCAGCTCACCAATAGGACCCCCGGAAGAGACCCAGTACTTC.

In its sample, this clonotype was seen a few times. The chain carries TRBV3-1 and TRBJ2-5, with D possibly TRBD2 on 6 matching bases. Per the germline V gene, CDR1 is LGHDT and CDR2 is YNNKEL (reference sequence). Trimming pared 4 bases from V and 5 bases from J, leaving 14 bases between. CDR3 length equals 14 residues. The CDR3 protein is CASSPGRGWETQYF. In DNA, the CDR3 is TGTGCCAGCAGCCCCGGACGGGGGTGGGAGACCCAGTACTTC.

This clonotype turned up a few times. The V call is TRBV11-2, the J call TRBJ2-1; maybe TRBD2 (5 bases). V dropped 0 bases and J dropped 6 bases, with 9 bases sitting between them. The CDR3 loop spans 14 amino acids. Germline values: CDR1 SGHAT, CDR2 FQNNGV. CDR3 in amino acids: CASSLEPAANEQFF. The CDR3 DNA reads TGTGCCAGCAGCTTAGAGCCAGCGGCCAATGAGCAGTTCTTC.

The chain has TRBV20-1 and TRBJ2-2; the match to TRBD2 covers 11 bases. Germline trimming cut 0 bases from V and 0 bases from J; bases unmatched to any gene: 3. CDR3 length: 17 amino acids. Per the germline V gene, CDR1 is DFQATT and CDR2 is SNEGSKA (reference sequence). The DNA of the CDR3 is TGCAGTGCTAGAGACAGTAGCGGGAGGGCGAACACCGGGGAGCTGTTTTTT. Its translation is CSARDSSGRANTGELFF.

V is TRBV28 and J is TRBJ2-1; 8 bases are a match to TRBD2. Looked up from germline, CDR1 is MDHEN and CDR2 is SYDVKM. The junction had 7 bases not matched to a gene; V was cut back by 3 bases and J by 3 bases. The CDR3 consists of 16 residues. This CDR3 is CASSLRRGRFYNEQFF. CDR3 coding DNA: TGTGCCAGCAGTTTGAGGCGCGGGAGGTTCTACAATGAGCAGTTCTTC.

This clonotype appeared many times. The V and J genes are TRBV6-1 and TRBJ2-7, with TRBD2 matching 15 bases. The trim removed 4 bases at V and 0 bases at J, leaving 7 bases unmatched. Germline V gene sequence: CDR1 MNHNS, CDR2 SASEGT. The CDR3 has 18 residues. In nucleotides, the CDR3 is TGTGCCAGCAGTGGCGGGACTAGCGGGAGGTGGGCCTCCTACGAGCAGTACTTC. Amino acids: CASSGGTSGRWASYEQYF.

The table lists this clonotype with a few counts. The rearrangement links TRBV7-3 to TRBJ1-2; D not certain. The CDR3 is 14 residues long. V lost 1 base, J lost 7 bases, and 13 bases lay in between. Germline V CDR1 and CDR2: SGHTA, FQGTGA. The CDR3 bases are TGTGCCAGCAGCTTAAAGGGTCAACTCGGTGGCTACACCTTC. This gives the protein CASSLKGQLGGYTF.

There are many counts of this clonotype. The rearrangement uses TRBV5-4 and TRBJ1-1; TRBD1 is a possible D gene (5 bases). V dropped 4 bases and J dropped 4 bases, with 17 bases sitting between them. CDR1 is SGHNT, CDR2 YYREEE, per germline (reference sequence). The CDR3 covers 15 residues. The CDR3 sequence is CASSQGREGSTEAFF. The CDR3 nucleotides are TGTGCCAGCAGCCAAGGACGGGAGGGGAGCACTGAAGCTTTCTTT.

The chain uses TRBV21-1 and TRBJ2-1. TRBV21-1 is a pseudogene. The CDR3 consists of 12 residues. The CDR3 reads CAETRFDNEQFF. For the CDR3, the DNA is TGTGCCGAAACACGATTCGACAATGAGCAGTTCTTC.

Ten or more counts support this clonotype. The chain combines TRBV12-3 or TRBV12-4 with TRBJ2-2, with D possibly TRBD2 on 5 matching bases. The CDR3 length is 15 residues. Trimming left V 7 bases short and J 7 bases short, with 19 bases between. In DNA form, the CDR3 reads TGTGCCAGCACCATGGAGGTCCAAACTAACGGGGAGCTGTTTTTT. This gives the protein CASTMEVQTNGELFF.

The chain employs TRBV6-1 and TRBJ2-4; possibly TRBD2 for D (6 bases). The CDR3 totals 16 residues. Germline V gives CDR1 MNHNS, CDR2 SASEGT. V gave up 10 bases and J gave up 5 bases, with 24 bases separating them. CDR3 protein: CAIRPPRDGRQNIQYF. DNA for the CDR3: TGTGCCATCCGACCGCCAAGGGATGGGAGGCAAAACATTCAGTACTTC.

This rearrangement joins TRBV7-2 to TRBJ2-7, with TRBD2 matching 9 bases. V trimming: 2 bases; J trimming: 3 bases; junction bases outside the gene matches: 5. The CDR3 loop spans 15 amino acids. The germline V gene has CDR1 SGHTA and CDR2 FQGNSA. In DNA, the CDR3 is TGTGCCAGCAGCTTAAAGTTGACTAGCGGCTACGAGCAGTACTTC. Translation: CASSLKLTSGYEQYF.

This clonotype was counted only a few times. The rearrangement uses TRBV10-3 and TRBJ2-3; a weak D match, TRBD2 (5 bases). V was clipped by 7 bases and J by 3 bases, with 14 bases between them. CDR3 length: 14 amino acids. CDR1 and CDR2 (germline): ENHRY, SYGVKD. The CDR3 loop reads CAITDPGGTDTQYF. Written as DNA, the CDR3 is TGTGCCATCACCGACCCCGGAGGAACAGATACGCAGTATTTT.

The J gene is TRBJ2-1, the V gene TRBV20-1; 9 bases map to TRBD2. Losses at the gene ends were 0 bases for V and 0 bases for J; bases not matched to a gene: 18. Germline CDR1 and CDR2: DFQATT and SNEGSKA (reference sequence). The CDR3 runs to 21 residues. CDR3 region: CSARDAAWREGRSRSYNEQFF. As DNA, the CDR3 is TGCAGTGCTAGAGATGCCGCCTGGCGGGAGGGCCGTTCCCGCTCCTACAATGAGCAGTTCTTC.

In its sample, this clonotype was seen many times. CDR3 sequence reads: CSAGVTSYEQYF. CDR3 in DNA: TGCAGTGCAGGGGTCACCTCCTACGAGCAGTACTTC. The chain has TRBV20-1 and TRBJ2-7, with D possibly matching TRBD1 (5 bases). The CDR3 loop spans 12 amino acids. Between the trimmed V and J ends, which lost 6 bases and 0 bases, there was a span of 9 bases. Germline V CDR1 and CDR2: DFQATT, SNEGSKA (reference sequence).

This clonotype appeared a few times. The V and J genes are TRBV14 and TRBJ2-1; no definite D call. Trimming removed 1 base at V and 11 bases at J, with 12 bases between. The CDR3 has 13 amino acids. Germline CDR1 SGHDN, CDR2 FVKESK. For the CDR3, the DNA is TGTGCCAGCAGCCAAGCCTTAAGTATTAAGCAGTTCTTC. Its translation is CASSQALSIKQFF.

V and J are TRBV5-1 and TRBJ2-7; tentatively, D is TRBD1 (8 bases). V lost 6 bases, J lost 2 bases, and 21 bases lay in between. CDR3 length: 16 amino acids. CDR1 is SGHRS and CDR2 is YFSETQ in the germline V gene. The CDR3 nucleotides are TGCGCCAGCAAGTCGGGAGGCCTCAGGGGGCCCTACGAGCAGTACTTC. Translating gives CASKSGGLRGPYEQYF.

This sequence joins TRBV6-5 and TRBJ2-5; possibly TRBD1 for D (5 bases). CDR1 is MNHEY and CDR2 is SVGAGI in the germline V gene. V gave up 2 bases and J gave up 2 bases, with 12 bases separating them. The CDR3 has 15 amino acids. This CDR3 reads CASSYLGLPQETQYF. The CDR3 region has the DNA TGTGCCAGCAGTTACCTGGGGCTACCTCAAGAGACCCAGTACTTC.